The 21 T cell receptor beta chains below were found in one sample sequenced in a study of cytomegalovirus exposure and HLA in healthy donors. 13 Jbeta primers and 60 Vbeta primers were used for the PCR. Only in-frame clones appear in the TCRdb table, and some are missing; sequencing was by immunoSEQ multiplex PCR. Among under 200,000 clones listed, around 72% were seen once. Sequencing was carried out using PBMCs. These receptor sequences come from a female donor in good health and CMV-seronegative.

V is TRBV7-3 and J is TRBJ2-1; 15 nucleotides match TRBD2. Germline V gene lookup returns CDR1 SGHTA and CDR2 FQGTGA. V dropped 4 bases and J dropped 9; count of bases not matched to a gene: 7. The CDR3 consists of 16 residues. CDR3 DNA sequence: TGTGCCAGCAGCTCCTCGGGACTAGCGGGAGGTACTGAGCAGTTCTTC. Translation gives CASSSSGLAGGTEQFF.

The genes are TRBV2 and TRBJ1-1; 7 positions agree with TRBD1. This CDR3 contains 15 residues. Germline loops: CDR1 SNHLY, CDR2 FYNNEI. V trimming: 5 bases; J trimming: 2 bases; junction bases outside the gene matches: 8. The CDR3 bases are TGTGCCAGCAGTCGACCGGGACAGAACAACACTGAAGCTTTCTTT. This gives the protein CASSRPGQNNTEAFF.

The J gene is TRBJ2-7, the V gene TRBV15, with a possible D match to TRBD1 (5 bases). Germline V lookup: CDR1 LNHNV, CDR2 YYDKDF (reference sequence). The length of the CDR3 is 14 residues. V was cut by 4 bases and J by 0 bases, with 10 bases left in between. In DNA, the CDR3 is TGTGCCACCAGCAAACAGGCCCCCTCCTACGAGCAGTACTTC. As protein: CATSKQAPSYEQYF.

The chain carries TRBV30 and TRBJ2-7; weak D call: TRBD2 (5 bases). The germline gives CDR1 GTSNPN, CDR2 SVGIG (reference sequence). Trimming took 0 bases from V and 0 from J, leaving 12 bases between them. The CDR3 runs to 15 residues. DNA for the CDR3: TGTGCCTGGAGTGTAGGAGGACCCAGCTCCTACGAGCAGTACTTC. Amino acid sequence: CAWSVGGPSSYEQYF.

The chain is built from TRBV6-1 and TRBJ1-2; 8 bases match TRBD1. In germline, CDR1 is MNHNS, CDR2 SASEGT. The CDR3 is 15 amino acids. After removal of 1 base from V and 7 bases from J, the junction contained 8 bases not matched to a gene. CDR3 sequence: CASSEGTGRGIGYTF. CDR3 coding DNA: TGTGCCAGCAGTGAAGGGACAGGGAGGGGGATTGGCTACACCTTC.

The rearrangement links TRBV30 to TRBJ1-5; D unclear. The CDR3 loop spans 14 amino acids. The V end lost 5 bases, the J end lost 5 bases, and 16 bases lay between the germline ends. Germline V lookup: CDR1 GTSNPN, CDR2 SVGIG (reference sequence). CDR3 residues: CAWGGEGFYQPQHF. The CDR3 nucleotides are TGTGCCTGGGGTGGGGAGGGCTTTTATCAGCCCCAGCATTTT.

As to this clone: Other DNA sequences of this sample code for an identical CDR3. V and J are TRBV28 and TRBJ1-1; possible D gene TRBD1, 6 bases. This CDR3 has 13 residues. V was trimmed by 6 bases and J by 1 base, leaving 9 bases between them. Germline CDR1 reads MDHEN; CDR2 reads SYDVKM. The CDR3 spells CASSPQGNTEAFF. The CDR3 DNA sequence: TGTGCCAGCAGCCCACAGGGGAACACTGAAGCTTTCTTT.

The V and J genes are TRBV4-1 and TRBJ1-1; D remains unclear. The length of the CDR3 is 15 residues. The germline CDR1 and CDR2 sequences are MGHRA and YSYEKL. V dropped 0 bases and J dropped 0 bases, with 8 bases sitting between them. In DNA form, the CDR3 reads TGCGCCAGCAGCCAAGAGAGGCCTGTGAACACTGAAGCTTTCTTT. Translating it yields CASSQERPVNTEAFF.

The rearrangement joins TRBV19 to TRBJ2-7; possibly TRBD2 for D (6 bases). Germline V gene lookup returns CDR1 LNHDA and CDR2 SQIVND (reference sequence). Deletions cut 2 bases from V and 6 bases from J, with 14 bases between. The CDR3 totals 14 residues. This chain's CDR3 is CASSISPAGLEQYF. CDR3 DNA sequence: TGTGCCAGTAGTATATCCCCCGCGGGGCTCGAGCAGTACTTC.

The rearrangement joins TRBV6-6 to TRBJ2-4; 7 bases are a match to TRBD1. V lost 1 base to trimming and J lost 8 bases; unmatched junction nucleotides: 5. This CDR3 has 14 residues. Germline V gives CDR1 MNHNY, CDR2 SVGAGI (reference sequence). CDR3 bases: TGTGCCAGCAGTTACTACAGGGGTGAGGACATTCAGTACTTC. The encoded protein is CASSYYRGEDIQYF.

This clone was seen only a few times. The rearrangement links TRBV16 to TRBJ2-7; weak D call: TRBD2 (5 bases). This CDR3 is 12 amino acids long. The germline gives CDR1 KGHSY, CDR2 FQNENV. The ends were cut back, 3 bases at V and 6 bases at J, with 9 bases in the middle. The CDR3 coding sequence is TGTGCCAGCAGCCATCAAGGGAGCGAGCAGTACTTC. As protein: CASSHQGSEQYF. Together with reference TRBV16 and TRBJ2-7, the CDR3 gives the full variable domain: GEEVAQTPKHLVRGEGQKAKLYCAPIKGHSYVFWYQQVLKNEFKFLISFQNENVFDETGMPKERFSAKCLPNSPCSLEIQATKLEDSAVYFCASSHQGSEQYFGPGTRLTVT.

The chain is built from TRBV7-3 and TRBJ2-3; 8 nucleotides match TRBD2. The V and J ends lost 9 bases and 6 bases, in that order; junction bases with no gene match: 14. The germline CDR1 and CDR2 sequences are SGHTA and FQGTGA. The CDR3 is 15 amino acids. This CDR3 is CASSPSGGDLDTQYF. The CDR3 DNA reads TGTGCCAGTTCCCCGAGCGGGGGAGATTTGGATACGCAGTATTTT.

The chain is built from TRBV27 and TRBJ2-5, with D possibly matching TRBD2 (7 bases). The V end lost 6 bases, the J end lost 5 bases, and 22 bases lay between the germline ends. Germline V gene data show CDR1 as MNHEY and CDR2 as SMNVEV (reference sequence). The CDR3 contains 16 residues. CDR3 sequence (DNA): TGTGCCAGCAGGCGCCTGCCGGAGGGGGGGTGGGAGACCCAGTACTTC. Residues: CASRRLPEGGWETQYF.

This chain links TRBV27 with TRBJ1-2; TRBD1 matches at 7 bases. This CDR3 contains 14 residues. V lost 5 bases, J lost 3 bases, and 6 bases stayed unmatched. Germline loops: CDR1 MNHEY, CDR2 SMNVEV (reference sequence). The CDR3 sequence: CASSPRGLDYGYTF. DNA for the CDR3: TGTGCCAGCAGTCCGAGGGGGCTTGACTATGGCTACACCTTC.

The chain carries TRBV6-6 and TRBJ1-1; no firm D call. CDR1 MNHNY and CDR2 SVGAGI come from the germline V gene (reference sequence). Trimming removed 3 bases at V and 1 base at J, with 9 bases between. This CDR3 is built from 14 residues. The chain's CDR3 is CASSYRVENTEAFF. CDR3 nucleotide sequence: TGTGCCAGCAGTTATCGGGTCGAGAACACTGAAGCTTTCTTT.

V gene TRBV7-2 combines with J gene TRBJ1-2; a possible D gene is TRBD1 (6 bases). The V end was cut by 5 bases, the J end by 4 bases, with 11 bases between. Looked up from germline, CDR1 is SGHTA and CDR2 is FQGNSA. This CDR3 is 13 amino acids long. DNA of the CDR3: TGTGCCAGCAGCCAACAGGGCGGCTATGGCTACACCTTC. This encodes CASSQQGGYGYTF. The whole variable domain, remainder taken from reference TRBV7-2 and TRBJ1-2, is GAGVSQSPSNKVTEKGKDVELRCDPISGHTALYWYRQSLGQGLEFLIYFQGNSAPDKSGLPSDRFSAERTGGSVSTLTIQRTQQEDSAVYLCASSQQGGYGYTFGSGTRLTVV.

This clone was detected only a few times. The genes are TRBV6-1 and TRBJ1-5, with 10 bases identical to TRBD1. The CDR3 covers 13 residues. From germline, CDR1 is MNHNS and CDR2 SASEGT. V gave up 7 bases and J gave up 6 bases; unmatched junction bases: 3. DNA of the CDR3: TGTGCCAGCACGACAGGGGGCCCTCAGCCCCAGCATTTT. Translation: CASTTGGPQPQHF.

The chain couples TRBV28 to TRBJ2-7; D is possibly TRBD2 (6 bases). The CDR3 covers 16 residues. CDR1 is MDHEN, CDR2 SYDVKM, per germline. V was clipped by 5 bases and J by 2 bases, with 19 bases between them. CDR3 DNA sequence: TGTGCCAGCAGTGCCCCGCCGGGGGTAGGGCCCTACGAGCAGTACTTC. Protein product: CASSAPPGVGPYEQYF.

This clone showed up just a few times. The chain has TRBV7-9 and TRBJ2-1; 13 positions agree with TRBD2. CDR1 is SEHNR and CDR2 is FQNEAQ in the germline V gene (reference sequence). The CDR3 is 17 amino acids. V lost 5 bases, J lost 6 bases, and 10 bases stayed unmatched. The CDR3 protein is CASSGETGLAGVNEQFF. CDR3 DNA sequence: TGTGCCAGCAGCGGAGAAACCGGACTAGCGGGAGTCAATGAGCAGTTCTTC.

The chain couples TRBV4-3 to TRBJ1-4; D is possibly TRBD1 (5 bases). CDR3 length: 16 amino acids. The V end was cut by 1 base, the J end by 3 bases, with 12 bases between. From germline, CDR1 is LGHNA and CDR2 YSLEER. CDR3 sequence: CASSQAGEGPNEKLFF. Written as DNA, the CDR3 is TGCGCCAGCAGCCAAGCGGGGGAGGGGCCTAATGAAAAACTGTTTTTT.

The CDR3 reads CASSESMRLALAKNIQYF. CDR3 bases: TGCGCCAGCAGTGAGTCGATGAGGCTAGCGCTAGCCAAAAACATTCAGTACTTC. This chain joins TRBV10-1 and TRBJ2-4, with D possibly being TRBD2 (6 bases). Germline CDR1 reads WNHNN; CDR2 reads SYGVQD (reference sequence). Trimming removed 0 bases at V and 0 bases at J, with 15 bases between. The CDR3 is 18 residues long.